The 26 T cell receptor beta chains given below trace back to one sample, sequenced in a study of a mutant IDH1 vaccine in newly diagnosed glioma. The time point denotes: week 35, safety follow-up. Each dose of the vaccine consisted of 300 ug of mutant IDH1 20-mer peptide, with topical imiquimod. Antigens of these TCRs are unknown. Sequenced by immunoSEQ multiplex PCR; TCRdb stores in-frame clones only, minus some. Among about 50,000 clones listed, over 60% were seen once. The specimen comprised PBMCs, sampled from a glioma patient whose treatment included an IDH1 peptide vaccine. These receptors were collected from a man in his forties with glioma.

In its sample, this clone was seen a few times. The J gene is TRBJ2-1, the V gene TRBV2; 9 positions agree with TRBD1. The CDR3 has 16 amino acids. Looked up from germline, CDR1 is SNHLY and CDR2 is FYNNEI. V lost 7 bases to trimming and J lost 0 bases; unmatched junction nucleotides: 7. The CDR3 DNA follows: TGTGCCAGCAAGGGACAGGGCACTTACTCCTACAATGAGCAGTTCTTC. Its translation: CASKGQGTYSYNEQFF.

The genes are TRBV30 and TRBJ1-4; TRBD1 might be the D (5 bases). The CDR3 is 13 amino acids. In germline, CDR1 is GTSNPN, CDR2 SVGIG (reference sequence). V was clipped by 1 base and J by 7 bases, with 10 bases between them. CDR3 region: CAWSGGDVEKLFF. The CDR3 DNA reads as TGTGCCTGGAGTGGGGGGGACGTTGAAAAACTGTTTTTT.

The chain employs TRBV13 and TRBJ2-7, with D uncertain. The V and J ends lost 5 bases and 0 bases respectively, with 5 bases between them. Germline CDR1 is PRHDT and CDR2 is FYEKMQ (reference sequence). The CDR3 spans 12 residues. The CDR3 sequence: CASSPDSYEQYF. The CDR3 DNA is TGTGCCAGCAGCCCGGACTCCTACGAGCAGTACTTC.

The chain carries TRBV10-2 and TRBJ2-7, with unresolved D. This CDR3 has 12 residues. V was clipped by 5 bases and J by 1 base, with 6 bases between them. In germline, CDR1 is WSHSY, CDR2 SAAADI. CDR3 sequence reads: CASSRRSYEQYF. The CDR3 bases are TGCGCCAGCAGTAGGCGTTCCTACGAGCAGTACTTC.

The chain combines TRBV7-9 with TRBJ2-1; 11 nucleotides line up with TRBD2. With 3 bases clipped from V and 5 bases from J, the junction kept 9 bases outside the gene matches. The CDR3 sequence is 17 residues long. Germline V gene lookup returns CDR1 SEHNR and CDR2 FQNEAQ (reference sequence). CDR3 in amino acids: CASSLWLAGGWDNEQFF. CDR3 in DNA: TGTGCCAGCAGCTTGTGGTTAGCGGGAGGGTGGGACAATGAGCAGTTCTTC.

This clone was detected once. The V gene is TRBV15, the J gene TRBJ2-1, with TRBD2 matching over 9 bases. The CDR3 extends over 16 amino acids. The trim removed 3 bases at V and 7 bases at J, leaving 10 bases unmatched. Looked up from germline, CDR1 is LNHNV and CDR2 is YYDKDF (reference sequence). CDR3 DNA sequence: TGTGCCACCAGCAGGGGACTAGCCGGAGGTGAGAATGAGCAGTTCTTC. This codes for CATSRGLAGGENEQFF.

The chain is built from TRBV2 and TRBJ1-5; D is unclear. The CDR3 runs 13 residues. Trimming removed 7 bases at V and 5 bases at J, with 12 bases between. Germline CDR1 SNHLY, CDR2 FYNNEI. The chain's CDR3 is CASTLTVDQPQHF. The CDR3 DNA reads TGTGCCAGCACTTTAACGGTTGATCAGCCCCAGCATTTT.

This clone was counted a few times. The V call is TRBV6-5, the J call TRBJ1-1; D remains unclear. V lost 4 bases, J lost 1 base, and 10 bases lay in between. Germline CDR1 MNHEY, CDR2 SVGAGI. The CDR3 loop spans 14 amino acids. In nucleotides, the CDR3 is TGTGCCAGCAGTTTACGACGGAGGAACACTGAAGCTTTCTTT. Amino acids: CASSLRRRNTEAFF.

The CDR3, as DNA: TGTGCCAGCAGCTTATCTGAGGGTCGCCCAAACACCATATATTTT. Translated: CASSLSEGRPNTIYF. J is TRBJ1-3 and V is TRBV11-2, with D hard to call. This CDR3 has 15 amino acids. In germline, CDR1 is SGHAT, CDR2 FQNNGV. Trimming stripped 2 bases from V and 6 bases from J, with 14 bases between. Looking up the rest from reference TRBV11-2 and TRBJ1-3 gives the full variable domain: EAGVAQSPRYKIIEKRQSVAFWCNPISGHATLYWYQQILGQGPKLLIQFQNNGVVDDSQLPKDRFSAERLKGVDSTLKIQPAKLEDSAVYLCASSLSEGRPNTIYFGEGSWLTVV.

The CDR3 protein is CASSVVEGLNTEAFF. CDR3 DNA: TGTGCCAGCAGCGTTGTGGAAGGATTGAACACTGAAGCTTTCTTT. The chain couples TRBV9 to TRBJ1-1; D uncertain. CDR3 length: 15 residues. Germline V gene data show CDR1 as SGDLS and CDR2 as YYNGEE. V was clipped by 2 bases and J by 0 bases, with 11 bases between them.

V and J are TRBV27 and TRBJ2-6; TRBD1 agrees at 8 bases. The germline gives CDR1 MNHEY, CDR2 SMNVEV (reference sequence). The CDR3 is 20 amino acids. J was trimmed by 2 bases and V by 4 bases; bases with no gene match: 16. In nucleotides, the CDR3 is TGTGCCAGCAGTTCTCCCACCTTAGGACAGGGTAACGCTGGGGCCAACGTCCTGACTTTC. Translation: CASSSPTLGQGNAGANVLTF.

The chain employs TRBV15 and TRBJ1-2, with a tentative D call TRBD1 (6 bases). V lost 1 base and J lost 4, with 13 bases in between. Germline CDR1 is LNHNV and CDR2 is YYDKDF (reference sequence). The CDR3 covers 15 residues. In DNA, the CDR3 is TGTGCCACCAGCAGAGCAGGGGAGGGTATCTATGGCTACACCTTC. The encoded protein is CATSRAGEGIYGYTF.

This clone showed up just a few times. This chain connects TRBV2 to TRBJ1-2, with a tentative D call TRBD1 (5 bases). This CDR3 spans 16 amino acids. V was cut by 6 bases and J by 4 bases, with 21 bases left in between. The germline gives CDR1 SNHLY, CDR2 FYNNEI. This CDR3 reads CASSDFQGSGFYGYTF. The CDR3 DNA sequence: TGTGCCAGCAGCGACTTCCAAGGATCAGGGTTCTATGGCTACACCTTC.

The chain joins TRBV28 to TRBJ2-1; no firm D call. V lost 3 bases and J 7 bases, leaving 19 bases between the germline ends. Germline lookup yields CDR1 MDHEN and CDR2 SYDVKM. The CDR3 spans 16 residues. CDR3 sequence: CASSLVTGSSGNEQFF. The CDR3 nucleotides are TGTGCCAGCAGTTTGGTTACGGGTTCGTCCGGGAATGAGCAGTTCTTC.

J is TRBJ1-4 and V is TRBV7-2; 7 bases agree with TRBD1. J lost 4 bases, V lost 4 bases, and 3 bases had no gene match. The CDR3 sequence is 14 residues long. Germline CDR1 reads SGHTA; CDR2 reads FQGNSA. DNA of the CDR3: TGTGCCAGCAGCTCGACAGGGAGTAATGAAAAACTGTTTTTT. Translated, it gives CASSSTGSNEKLFF. The full variable domain, its missing parts supplied by reference TRBV7-2 and TRBJ1-4, is GAGVSQSPSNKVTEKGKDVELRCDPISGHTALYWYRQSLGQGLEFLIYFQGNSAPDKSGLPSDRFSAERTGGSVSTLTIQRTQQEDSAVYLCASSSTGSNEKLFFGSGTQLSVL.

V is TRBV7-8 and J is TRBJ1-2; perhaps TRBD1 as D (5 bases). Trimming removed 0 bases from V and 2 bases from J, with 13 bases in between. CDR3 length equals 16 residues. CDR1 is SGHVS, CDR2 FQNEAQ, per germline. The CDR3 region has the DNA TGTGCCAGCAGCTTAGCGCAGAAAGGGGCAAACTATGGCTACACCTTC. Amino acid sequence: CASSLAQKGANYGYTF.

The gene calls are TRBV6-1 and TRBJ2-3; 10 bases line up with TRBD1. CDR3 length: 15 residues. Trimming at V came to 7 bases and at J to 2 bases, leaving 6 bases not matched to a gene. Germline CDR1 reads MNHNS; CDR2 reads SASEGT. CDR3 sequence (DNA): TGTGCCAGCACCACCGGGACAGGGGACACAGATACGCAGTATTTT. Translation: CASTTGTGDTDTQYF.

The genes are TRBV7-8 and TRBJ2-5; D remains ambiguous. The DNA matches TRBJ2-7 better at its end, which makes the J call doubtful. In germline, CDR1 is SGHVS, CDR2 FQNEAQ. This CDR3 is 13 amino acids long. The chain's CDR3 is CASSLGGTYEQYF. The CDR3 DNA sequence: TGTGCCAGCAGCTTAGGAGGTACCTACGAGCAGTACTTC.

The count of this clone is one. V is TRBV6-1 and J is TRBJ1-2, with 7 bases aligning to TRBD1. With V trimmed by 5 bases and J by 3 bases, 9 bases remained unmatched. This CDR3 comprises 15 residues. The germline V gene encodes CDR1 MNHNS and CDR2 SASEGT. The CDR3 loop is CASSLIQGNDYGYTF. CDR3 coding DNA: TGTGCCAGCAGTCTTATACAGGGGAACGACTATGGCTACACCTTC.

This clone occurred once. The chain is built from TRBV6-5 and TRBJ1-4, with D possibly TRBD1 on 6 matching bases. The CDR3 length is 12 residues. V was trimmed by 4 bases and J by 11 bases, leaving 11 bases between them. Germline CDR1 is MNHEY and CDR2 is SVGAGI. Written as DNA, the CDR3 is TGTGCCAGCAGTTCGGCTCAGGGGAAACTGTTTTTT. Protein: CASSSAQGKLFF.

This clone was counted only a few times. The chain recombines TRBV10-1 with TRBJ2-1; 7 bases match TRBD1. The V and J ends lost 6 bases and 8 bases, in that order; junction bases with no gene match: 13. The CDR3 sequence is 15 residues long. From germline, CDR1 is WNHNN and CDR2 SYGVQD (reference sequence). CDR3 nucleotide sequence: TGCGCCAGCAGCACCGGGACAGATAGGGGGTATGAGCAGTTCTTC. As protein: CASSTGTDRGYEQFF.

This chain joins TRBV19 and TRBJ2-1; 9 bases fit TRBD1. The germline CDR1 and CDR2 sequences are LNHDA and SQIVND (reference sequence). V shed 4 bases and J 5 bases; nucleotides not matched to a gene: 6. The CDR3 extends over 15 amino acids. The DNA of the CDR3 is TGTGCCAGTAGTACGCCGGGACAGGGTAACAATGAGCAGTTCTTC. Translating it yields CASSTPGQGNNEQFF.

On this clone itself: The sample contains more than one DNA sequence encoding this CDR3. This chain uses TRBV2 with TRBJ1-3; D not certain. The length of the CDR3 is 12 residues. The V end lost 3 bases, the J end lost 3 bases, and 3 bases lay between the germline ends. Germline loops: CDR1 SNHLY, CDR2 FYNNEI. The CDR3 nucleotides read TGTGCCAGCAGTGAGCGTGGAAACACCATATATTTT. It codes for CASSERGNTIYF.

The chain uses TRBV2 and TRBJ2-1; D gene uncertain. Between the trimmed V and J ends, which lost 1 base and 3 bases, there was a span of 7 bases. This CDR3 spans 14 amino acids. Germline V gene sequence: CDR1 SNHLY, CDR2 FYNNEI. In nucleotides, the CDR3 is TGTGCCAGCAGTGAAGTTGTCAGCTACAATGAGCAGTTCTTC. This codes for CASSEVVSYNEQFF.

The chain couples TRBV5-1 to TRBJ2-3; no reliable D call. With 4 bases removed from V and 8 bases from J, the gap between germline ends came to 14 bases. The germline gives CDR1 SGHRS, CDR2 YFSETQ. The CDR3 length is 13 residues. DNA for the CDR3: TGCGCCAGCAGCCTGGATACTGGGCTTACGCAGTATTTT. Protein sequence: CASSLDTGLTQYF.

V and J are TRBV7-2 and TRBJ2-7; tentative D call: TRBD1 (5 bases). This CDR3 is built from 13 residues. The V and J ends lost 4 bases and 4 bases respectively, with 11 bases between them. CDR1 and CDR2 (germline): SGHTA, FQGNSA. CDR3 in amino acids: CASSSNAGYEQYV. The CDR3 DNA reads TGTGCCAGCAGCTCGAACGCAGGGTACGAGCAGTACGTC.